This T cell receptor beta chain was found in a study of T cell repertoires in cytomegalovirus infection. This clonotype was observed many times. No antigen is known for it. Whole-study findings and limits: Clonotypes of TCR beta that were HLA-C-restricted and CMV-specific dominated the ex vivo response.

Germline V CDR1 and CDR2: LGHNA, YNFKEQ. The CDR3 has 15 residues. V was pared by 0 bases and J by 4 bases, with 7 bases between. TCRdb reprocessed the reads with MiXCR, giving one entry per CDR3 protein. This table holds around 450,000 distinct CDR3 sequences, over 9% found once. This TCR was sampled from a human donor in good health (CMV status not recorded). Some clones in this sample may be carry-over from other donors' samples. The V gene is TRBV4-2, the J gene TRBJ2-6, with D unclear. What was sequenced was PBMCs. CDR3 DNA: TGTGCCAGCAGCCAAGAGACCTCCGGGGCCAACGTCCTGACTTTC. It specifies CASSQETSGANVLTF.